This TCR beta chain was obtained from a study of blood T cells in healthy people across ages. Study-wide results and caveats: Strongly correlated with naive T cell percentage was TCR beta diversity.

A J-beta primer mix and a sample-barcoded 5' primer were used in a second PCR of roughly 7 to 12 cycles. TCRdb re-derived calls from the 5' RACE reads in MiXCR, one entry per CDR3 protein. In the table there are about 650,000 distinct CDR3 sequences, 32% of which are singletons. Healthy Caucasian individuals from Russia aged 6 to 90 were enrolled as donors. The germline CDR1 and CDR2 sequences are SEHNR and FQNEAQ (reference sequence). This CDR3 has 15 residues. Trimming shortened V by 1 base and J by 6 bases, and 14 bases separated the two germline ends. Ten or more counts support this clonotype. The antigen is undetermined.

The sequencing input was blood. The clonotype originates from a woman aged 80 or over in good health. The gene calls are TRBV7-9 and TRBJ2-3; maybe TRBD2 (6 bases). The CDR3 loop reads CASSLVGQGGDTQYF. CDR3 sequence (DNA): TGTGCCAGCAGCTTAGTTGGTCAGGGAGGCGATACGCAGTATTTT.